Shown below are 17 T cell receptor beta chains from a single sample sequenced in a study of T cell responses to AZD1222 COVID-19 vaccine (TCRdb year 2021). Sample time point, as interpreted from the label and publication: about 28 days (+/-7) after the second vaccine dose. The library was made by the immunoSEQ multiplex PCR assay. Held by TCRdb, this immuneACCESS table contains in-frame sequences only and omits some clones. Under half of the omission traces to an unresolved V gene where checked; the cause of the rest is unknown. Recorded for this sample are roughly 110,000 clones; approximately 90% of them occurred a single time. Almost 6.5% of the sample belongs to the ten largest clones. The sample here was peripheral blood, taken 28 days after the second AZD1222 dose. The receptors originated from an adult who received the AZD1222 COVID-19 vaccine.

The chain recombines TRBV18 with TRBJ2-7; unclear D gene. Trimming shortened V by 0 bases and J by 0 bases, and 9 bases separated the two germline ends. This CDR3 has 15 amino acids. Germline V CDR1 and CDR2: KGHSH, LQKENI. The CDR3 nucleotides read TGTGCCAGCTCACCACCCGGAATTGGCTCCTACGAGCAGTACTTC. Translation: CASSPPGIGSYEQYF.

J is TRBJ2-5 and V is TRBV6-6; TRBD1 might be the D (6 bases). Per the germline V gene, CDR1 is MNHNY and CDR2 is SVGAGI (reference sequence). Deletions cut 0 bases from V and 7 bases from J, with 15 bases between. CDR3 length: 15 amino acids. The CDR3 reads CASSYSPDSSATQYF. DNA of the CDR3: TGTGCCAGCAGTTACTCTCCGGACAGTTCGGCGACCCAGTACTTC.

This clone was seen just once. V and J are TRBV15 and TRBJ1-3; D is ambiguous. Trimming pared 1 base from V and 0 bases from J, leaving 13 bases between. CDR1 is LNHNV, CDR2 YYDKDF, per germline (reference sequence). This CDR3 spans 17 amino acids. The CDR3 loop reads CATSRVWAGRSGNTIYF. The DNA for the CDR3 is TGTGCCACCAGCAGAGTTTGGGCAGGTCGCTCTGGAAACACCATATATTTT.

A word on this clone: Other nucleotide sequences from this sample produce the same CDR3. The chain carries TRBV3-1 (or the pseudogene TRBV3-2) and TRBJ2-7; D unclear. This CDR3 comprises 12 residues. Trimming left V 1 base short and J 2 bases short, with 3 bases between. Germline V lookup: CDR1 LGHDT, CDR2 YNNKEL (reference sequence). CDR3 loop: CASSQGPYEQYF. Here the CDR3 DNA reads TGTGCCAGCAGCCAAGGTCCCTACGAGCAGTACTTC.

The chain uses TRBV3-1 (or the pseudogene TRBV3-2) and TRBJ2-5; 8 nucleotides agree with TRBD2. This CDR3 comprises 13 residues. Germline CDR1 is LGHDT and CDR2 is YNNKEL (reference sequence). Germline trimming cut 5 bases from V and 5 bases from J; bases unmatched to any gene: 4. The CDR3 DNA reads as TGTGCCAGCAGCTCAGCGGGGGTTGAGACCCAGTACTTC. As protein: CASSSAGVETQYF.

This clone has just one count. The chain combines TRBV2 with TRBJ1-5; no reliable D call. The CDR3 runs to 12 residues. Germline V gene lookup returns CDR1 SNHLY and CDR2 FYNNEI. V gave up 6 bases and J gave up 4 bases, with 7 bases separating them. CDR3 in amino acids: CASRLENQPQHF. The CDR3 DNA follows: TGTGCCAGCAGACTCGAAAATCAGCCCCAGCATTTT.

The genes are TRBV10-3 and TRBJ2-1; TRBD2 agrees at 12 bases. CDR3 length equals 14 residues. The V gene's germline CDR1 is ENHRY and CDR2 SYGVKD. With 11 bases clipped from V and 10 bases from J, the junction kept 12 bases outside the gene matches. This CDR3 reads CALSSSGGALEQFF. CDR3 nucleotides: TGTGCCTTATCCTCTAGCGGGGGGGCGTTGGAGCAGTTCTTC.

This clone was detected only once. The chain uses TRBV2 and TRBJ1-2; D uncertain. V lost 7 bases and J lost 4, with 10 bases in between. Germline V gives CDR1 SNHLY, CDR2 FYNNEI. This CDR3 comprises 12 residues. The CDR3 loop reads CASNQVSYGYTF. CDR3 nucleotide sequence: TGTGCCAGCAATCAGGTTTCCTATGGCTACACCTTC.

The chain recombines TRBV14 with TRBJ1-6, with a weak D call TRBD1 (6 bases). Germline CDR1 is SGHDN and CDR2 is FVKESK. This CDR3 has 14 residues. V was cut by 3 bases and J by 8 bases, with 11 bases left in between. The CDR3 is CASSQRTDYSPLHF. In nucleotides, the CDR3 is TGTGCCAGCAGCCAGCGGACAGATTATTCACCCCTCCACTTT.

This CDR3 is CASSSQGYEQYF. The DNA of the CDR3 is TGTGCCAGTAGTTCACAGGGCTACGAGCAGTACTTC. V and J are TRBV19 and TRBJ2-7; tentative D call: TRBD1 (6 bases). Germline CDR1 is LNHDA and CDR2 is SQIVND (reference sequence). There are 12 residues in the CDR3. Trimming left V 5 bases short and J 3 bases short, with 8 bases between.

The chain couples TRBV7-2 to TRBJ2-1, with D unclear. The CDR3 spans 13 residues. The ends were cut back, 0 bases at V and 7 bases at J, with 7 bases in the middle. CDR1 is SGHTA and CDR2 is FQGNSA in the germline V gene. For the CDR3, the DNA is TGTGCCAGCAGCTTAGCCCAGAGAAATGAGCAGTTCTTC. This gives the protein CASSLAQRNEQFF. The complete variable domain, with remaining parts taken from reference TRBV7-2 and TRBJ2-1, reads GAGVSQSPSNKVTEKGKDVELRCDPISGHTALYWYRQSLGQGLEFLIYFQGNSAPDKSGLPSDRFSAERTGGSVSTLTIQRTQQEDSAVYLCASSLAQRNEQFFGPGTRLTVL.

The chain links TRBV7-9 to TRBJ1-4, with D tentatively TRBD1 (5 bases). The germline V and J ends were trimmed by 3 bases and 4 bases, with 9 bases remaining between them. Germline V lookup: CDR1 SEHNR, CDR2 FQNEAQ (reference sequence). CDR3 length: 14 amino acids. The CDR3 region has the DNA TGTGCCAGCAGCTTGGGGGACGGTAATGAAAAACTGTTTTTT. It codes for CASSLGDGNEKLFF. Looking up the rest from reference TRBV7-9 and TRBJ1-4 gives the full variable domain: DTGVSQNPRHKITKRGQNVTFRCDPISEHNRLYWYRQTLGQGPEFLTYFQNEAQLEKSRLLSDRFSAERPKGSFSTLEIQRTEQGDSAMYLCASSLGDGNEKLFFGSGTQLSVL.

The chain joins TRBV6-2 or TRBV6-3 to TRBJ1-1; the match to TRBD1 covers 7 bases. This CDR3 is 19 amino acids long. With V trimmed by 2 bases and J by 3 bases, 18 bases remained unmatched. CDR1 is MNHEY, CDR2 SVGEGT, per germline. The CDR3 DNA sequence: TGTGCCAGCAGTTACCCACACGCCGGGACAGACGGGGGGGACACTGAAGCTTTCTTT. Residues: CASSYPHAGTDGGDTEAFF.

The J gene is TRBJ2-2, the V gene TRBV5-4, with 13 bases fitting TRBD2. Trimming cost V 4 bases and J 5 bases; bases outside gene matches: 8. The CDR3 runs to 17 residues. Germline values: CDR1 SGHNT, CDR2 YYREEE (reference sequence). CDR3 DNA: TGTGCCAGCAGCCCGCCCGGGACTAGCGGGGAAACCGGGGAGCTGTTTTTT. The encoded protein is CASSPPGTSGETGELFF. Full variable domain (missing parts from reference TRBV5-4 and TRBJ2-2): ETGVTQSPTHLIKTRGQQVTLRCSSQSGHNTVSWYQQALGQGPQFIFQYYREEENGRGNFPPRFSGLQFPNYSSELNVNALELDDSALYLCASSPPGTSGETGELFFGEGSRLTVL.

The rearrangement uses TRBV19 and TRBJ1-4, with TRBD1 matching over 8 bases. The CDR3 sequence is 13 residues long. CDR1 LNHDA and CDR2 SQIVND come from the germline V gene (reference sequence). V was clipped by 6 bases and J by 8 bases; unmatched bases: 5. CDR3 bases: TGTGCCAGTAGCCGGGACAGGTCCGAAAAACTGTTTTTT. Its translation is CASSRDRSEKLFF.

This clone was counted only a few times. This sequence joins TRBV9 and TRBJ1-5; the D is unclear. The CDR3 sequence is 13 residues long. The V gene lost 0 bases and the J gene lost 6 bases, with 7 bases spanning the gap. Germline V CDR1 and CDR2: SGDLS, YYNGEE. CDR3 amino acids: CASSVGLGQPQHF. For the CDR3, the DNA is TGTGCCAGCAGCGTAGGTCTCGGTCAGCCCCAGCATTTT.

This chain links TRBV21-1 with TRBJ1-3; the DNA was not compared with TRBD1, the D call given in the table. TRBV21-1 is designated a pseudogene. The CDR3 runs 19 residues. The CDR3 is CASRHSYRDRETPGNTIYF. CDR3 bases: TGTGCCAGCAGACATAGTTATAGGGACAGGGAAACACCTGGAAACACCATATATTTT.